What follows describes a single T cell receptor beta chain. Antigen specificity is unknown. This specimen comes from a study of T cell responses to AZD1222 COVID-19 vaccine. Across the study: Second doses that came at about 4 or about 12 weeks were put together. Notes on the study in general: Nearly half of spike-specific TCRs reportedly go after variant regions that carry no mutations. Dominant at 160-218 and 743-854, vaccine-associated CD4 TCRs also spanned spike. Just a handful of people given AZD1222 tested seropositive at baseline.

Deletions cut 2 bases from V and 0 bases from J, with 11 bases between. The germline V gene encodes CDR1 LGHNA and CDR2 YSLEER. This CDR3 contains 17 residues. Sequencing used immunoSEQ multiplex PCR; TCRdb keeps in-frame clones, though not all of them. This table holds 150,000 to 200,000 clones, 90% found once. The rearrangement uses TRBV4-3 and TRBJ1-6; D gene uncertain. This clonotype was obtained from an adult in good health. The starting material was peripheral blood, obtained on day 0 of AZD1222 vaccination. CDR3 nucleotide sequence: TGCGCCAGCAGCCAAAGGGTCGGAAGCTCCTATAATTCACCCCTCCACTTT. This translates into CASSQRVGSSYNSPLHF.